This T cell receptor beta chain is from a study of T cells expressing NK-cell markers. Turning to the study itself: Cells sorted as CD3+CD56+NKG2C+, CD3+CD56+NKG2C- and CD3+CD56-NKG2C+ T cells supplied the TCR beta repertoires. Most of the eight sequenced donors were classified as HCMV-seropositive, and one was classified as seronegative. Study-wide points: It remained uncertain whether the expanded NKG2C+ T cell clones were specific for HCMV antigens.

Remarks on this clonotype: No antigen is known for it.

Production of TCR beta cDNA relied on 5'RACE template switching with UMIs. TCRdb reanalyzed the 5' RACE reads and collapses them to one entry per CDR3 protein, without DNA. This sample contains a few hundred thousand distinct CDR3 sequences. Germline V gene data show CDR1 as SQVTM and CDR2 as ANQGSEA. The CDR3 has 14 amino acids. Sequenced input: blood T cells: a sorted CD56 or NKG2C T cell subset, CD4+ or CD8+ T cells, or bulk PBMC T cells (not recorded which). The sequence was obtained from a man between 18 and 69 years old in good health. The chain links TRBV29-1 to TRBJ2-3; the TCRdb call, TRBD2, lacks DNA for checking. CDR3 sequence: CSVARGLGTDTQYF.